Each of the 7 T cell receptor beta chains below was sequenced from the same sample in a study of neurological immune-mediated disorders. TCRdb reanalysed the 5' RACE reads using MiXCR and keeps one entry per CDR3 protein. The repertoire has around 32,000 distinct CDR3 sequences, around an eighth of them found once; the top ten carry about 5.3%. Sequences were obtained from PBMCs. These receptor sequences come from a woman between 55 and 75 years old in good health.

This clonotype was observed many times. V gene TRBV9 combines with J gene TRBJ2-1; D ambiguous. V dropped 4 bases and J dropped 2 bases, with 13 bases sitting between them. The CDR3 runs to 15 residues. Germline loops: CDR1 SGDLS, CDR2 YYNGEE. The CDR3 region has the DNA TGTGCCAGCAGCTCTATTGTAGGGACCTACAATGAGCAGTTCTTC. This gives the protein CASSSIVGTYNEQFF.

This clonotype was detected ten times or more. The chain combines TRBV12-3 or TRBV12-4 with TRBJ1-1; 9 nucleotides agree with TRBD1. The CDR3 spans 14 residues. The J segment lost 5 bases and the V segment lost 6 bases, leaving 7 bases of the junction unmatched. CDR3 sequence reads: CASRPGQGGTEAFF. CDR3 bases: TGTGCCAGCAGGCCGGGACAGGGAGGGACTGAAGCTTTCTTT.

This clonotype appeared a few times. The chain recombines TRBV4-3 with TRBJ1-1; a possible D gene is TRBD1 (6 bases). The germline V gene has CDR1 LGHNA and CDR2 YSLEER. The CDR3 covers 14 residues. V was clipped by 4 bases and J by 1 base, with 10 bases between them. Here the CDR3 reads CASSPGHWNTEAFF. CDR3 DNA: TGCGCCAGCAGCCCGGGACACTGGAACACTGAAGCTTTCTTT.

This clonotype was found many times. CDR3 DNA sequence: TGTGCCAGCAGTTCCGGGGGGGGCCAAGATACGCAGTATTTT. Translated: CASSSGGGQDTQYF. The gene calls are TRBV12-3 or TRBV12-4 and TRBJ2-3, with 8 bases fitting TRBD2. The CDR3 is 14 residues long. The V and J ends lost 4 bases and 5 bases, in that order; junction bases with no gene match: 5.

The rearrangement joins TRBV7-7 to TRBJ2-5; D gene ambiguous. The V end lost 1 base, the J end lost 8 bases, and 14 bases lay between the germline ends. Germline V lookup: CDR1 SSHAT, CDR2 FNYEAQ (reference sequence). The CDR3 contains 14 residues. The CDR3 region has the DNA TGTGCCAGCAGCTTAGGATTCATTGGTGATACCCAGTACTTC. The encoded protein is CASSLGFIGDTQYF.

This clonotype was seen many times. The genes are TRBV11-1 and TRBJ2-6; no reliable D call. The length of the CDR3 is 16 residues. The germline V gene encodes CDR1 SGHAT and CDR2 FQDESV (reference sequence). V was shortened by 5 bases and J by 4 bases, with 15 bases between the two germline ends. CDR3 amino acids: CASSAQGRGGANVLTF. The CDR3 coding sequence is TGTGCCAGCAGCGCCCAAGGGCGTGGCGGGGCCAACGTCCTGACTTTC.

This clonotype was seen ten or more times. The V and J genes are TRBV7-7 and TRBJ2-1; 8 positions match TRBD2. The V and J ends lost 0 bases and 1 base, in that order; junction bases with no gene match: 14. This CDR3 has 20 residues. CDR1 and CDR2 (germline): SSHAT, FNYEAQ (reference sequence). The CDR3 reads CASSLAFVAGGALSYNEQFF. CDR3 DNA sequence: TGTGCCAGCAGCTTAGCGTTCGTGGCGGGGGGCGCGTTATCCTACAATGAGCAGTTCTTC.